Below, 10 T cell receptor beta chains from the same sample are listed, as sequenced in a study of T-cell reconstitution after alpha-beta-depleted transplantation in children. Unique molecular identifiers tagged the TCRbeta library. One entry per CDR3 protein results from TCRdb running MiXCR on the PCR reads. The profile shows approximately 400,000 distinct CDR3 sequences, roughly a tenth of them singletons. The material was PBMCs from the stem cell graft donor, obtained from the stem cell graft. These receptors were collected from a human donor who donated a stem cell graft to a child with acute myeloid leukemia.

This clonotype has a handful of counts. The V and J genes are TRBV7-9 and TRBJ2-5; D unclear. Per the germline V gene, CDR1 is SEHNR and CDR2 is FQNEAQ (reference sequence). With 2 bases removed from V and 4 bases from J, the gap between germline ends came to 5 bases. The CDR3 is made up of 12 amino acids. DNA of the CDR3: TGTGCCAGCAGCTTAAGGTCAGAGACCCAGTACTTC. This gives the protein CASSLRSETQYF.

The rearrangement links TRBV5-1 to TRBJ2-1, with 11 positions matching TRBD2. The CDR3 totals 14 residues. After removal of 5 bases from V and 5 bases from J, the junction contained 3 bases not matched to a gene. CDR1 is SGHRS and CDR2 is YFSETQ in the germline V gene. CDR3 coding DNA: TGCGCCAGCAGAGGGACTAGCGGAAACAATGAGCAGTTCTTC. Translated, it gives CASRGTSGNNEQFF. The full variable domain, its missing parts supplied by reference TRBV5-1 and TRBJ2-1, is KAGVTQTPRYLIKTRGQQVTLSCSPISGHRSVSWYQQTPGQGLQFLFEYFSETQRNKGNFPGRFSGRQFSNSRSEMNVSTLELGDSALYLCASRGTSGNNEQFFGPGTRLTVL.

V usage is TRBV20-1 and J usage is TRBJ2-5, with D unresolved. Deletions cut 1 base from V and 5 bases from J, with 11 bases between. The CDR3 runs to 13 residues. Germline CDR1 is DFQATT and CDR2 is SNEGSKA (reference sequence). The CDR3 reads CSARVPGVETQYF. Here the CDR3 DNA reads TGCAGTGCTAGAGTCCCGGGTGTGGAGACCCAGTACTTC.

The CDR3 DNA reads as TGTGCCAGCAGTGATCCGGGACAGGACATCACAGATACGCAGTATTTT. Translating gives CASSDPGQDITDTQYF. The gene calls are TRBV2 and TRBJ2-3, with 8 positions matching TRBD1. The CDR3 has 16 residues. Germline V gives CDR1 SNHLY, CDR2 FYNNEI. The trim removed 3 bases at V and 2 bases at J, leaving 7 bases unmatched.

This clonotype has just a few counts. This chain links TRBV7-2 with TRBJ2-1, with TRBD1 as a possible D gene (6 bases). Germline CDR1 reads SGHTA; CDR2 reads FQGNSA. The V gene lost 1 base and the J gene lost 6 bases, with 7 bases spanning the gap. The CDR3 totals 13 residues. The CDR3 bases are TGTGCCAGCAGCTTAGGACAGGCCAATGAGCAGTTCTTC. This translates into CASSLGQANEQFF.

The chain carries TRBV24-1 and TRBJ2-5; 9 bases map to TRBD1. The CDR3 extends over 18 amino acids. The V segment lost 2 bases and the J segment 5 bases; nucleotides outside the gene matches: 14. Germline V gene sequence: CDR1 KGHDR, CDR2 SFDVKD. CDR3 in DNA: TGTGCCACCAGTGATTCAACGGCTCAGAACAGGGGGCGGGAGACCCAGTACTTC. Its translation is CATSDSTAQNRGRETQYF.

Ten or more counts support this clonotype. The chain combines TRBV5-1 with TRBJ2-1; 7 nucleotides line up with TRBD2. The CDR3 is 16 residues long. Trimming removed 2 bases from V and 1 base from J; junction bases left unmatched: 6. Germline V CDR1 and CDR2: SGHRS, YFSETQ. The CDR3 region is CASSFIAGTSYNEQFF. CDR3 sequence (DNA): TGCGCCAGCAGCTTTATAGCGGGCACATCCTACAATGAGCAGTTCTTC.

This clonotype was recorded a few times. The chain uses TRBV12-3 or TRBV12-4 and TRBJ2-7; 9 positions agree with TRBD2. J was trimmed by 7 bases and V by 3 bases; bases with no gene match: 10. This CDR3 is built from 15 residues. CDR3 in amino acids: CASSLAAGAGGEQYF. The DNA of the CDR3 is TGTGCCAGCAGTTTGGCCGCGGGAGCGGGGGGAGAGCAGTACTTC.

This clonotype has more than one count but fewer than ten. The chain uses TRBV12-3 or TRBV12-4 and TRBJ1-2; D ambiguous. V lost 2 bases to trimming and J lost 5 bases, with 15 bases between them. The CDR3 runs 15 residues. This CDR3 reads CASSLFGESPYGYTF. CDR3 DNA sequence: TGTGCCAGCAGTTTATTCGGAGAAAGCCCGTATGGCTACACCTTC.

The chain has TRBV7-8 and TRBJ2-1; D may be TRBD2 (5 bases). Trimming took 4 bases from V and 5 from J, leaving 18 bases between them. The CDR3 runs 16 residues. In germline, CDR1 is SGHVS, CDR2 FQNEAQ. CDR3 nucleotides: TGTGCCAGCAGCTGGGTCGGTGAGCGAGGGAACAATGAGCAGTTCTTC. It encodes CASSWVGERGNNEQFF.